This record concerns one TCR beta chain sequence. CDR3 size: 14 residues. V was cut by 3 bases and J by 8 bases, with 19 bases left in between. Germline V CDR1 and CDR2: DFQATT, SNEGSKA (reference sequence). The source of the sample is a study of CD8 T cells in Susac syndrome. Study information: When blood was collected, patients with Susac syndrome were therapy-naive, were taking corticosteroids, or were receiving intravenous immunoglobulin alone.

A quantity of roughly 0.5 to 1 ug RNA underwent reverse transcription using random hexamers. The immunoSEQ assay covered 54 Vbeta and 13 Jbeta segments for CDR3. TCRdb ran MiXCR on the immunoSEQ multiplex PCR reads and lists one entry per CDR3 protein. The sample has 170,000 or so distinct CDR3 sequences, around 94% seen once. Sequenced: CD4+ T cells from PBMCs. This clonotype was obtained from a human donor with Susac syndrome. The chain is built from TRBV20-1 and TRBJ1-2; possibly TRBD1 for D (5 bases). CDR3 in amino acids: CSAREPGPRAGYTF. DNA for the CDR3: TGCAGTGCTAGGGAACCGGGGCCCCGGGCGGGCTACACCTTC.